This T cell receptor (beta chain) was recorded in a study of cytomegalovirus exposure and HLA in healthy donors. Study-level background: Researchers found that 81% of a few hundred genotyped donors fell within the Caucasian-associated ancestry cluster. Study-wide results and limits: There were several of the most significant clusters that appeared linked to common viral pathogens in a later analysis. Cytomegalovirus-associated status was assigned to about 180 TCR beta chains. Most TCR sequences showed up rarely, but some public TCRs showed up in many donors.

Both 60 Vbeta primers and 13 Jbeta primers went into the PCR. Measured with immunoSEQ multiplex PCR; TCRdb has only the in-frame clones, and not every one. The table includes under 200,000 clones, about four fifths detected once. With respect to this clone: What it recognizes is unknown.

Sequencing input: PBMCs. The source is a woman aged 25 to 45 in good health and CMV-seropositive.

CDR3 nucleotides: TGTGCCAGCAGCTTAGGGTCCCATCGGGACAGGGGGAAGGGGCAGTACTTC. This sequence encodes CASSLGSHRDRGKGQYF. The genes are TRBV7-9 and TRBJ2-7, with 11 bases lining up with TRBD1. This CDR3 region has 17 residues. Germline trimming cut 1 base from V and 9 bases from J; bases unmatched to any gene: 14. Germline V CDR1 and CDR2: SEHNR, FQNEAQ (reference sequence).